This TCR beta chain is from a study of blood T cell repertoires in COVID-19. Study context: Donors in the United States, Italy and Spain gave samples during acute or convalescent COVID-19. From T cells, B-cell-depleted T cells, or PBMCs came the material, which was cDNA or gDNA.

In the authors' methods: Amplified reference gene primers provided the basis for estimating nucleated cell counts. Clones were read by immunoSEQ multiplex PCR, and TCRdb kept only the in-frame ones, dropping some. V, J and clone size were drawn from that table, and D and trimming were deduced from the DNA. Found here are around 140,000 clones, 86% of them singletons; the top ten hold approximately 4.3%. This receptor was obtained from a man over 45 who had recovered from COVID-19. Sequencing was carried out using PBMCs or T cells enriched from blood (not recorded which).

For the CDR3, the DNA is TGTGCCAGCAGCGGTGGGACTAGCGGCTACACAGATACGCAGTATTTT. Protein sequence: CASSGGTSGYTDTQYF. This chain joins TRBV9 and TRBJ2-3; the match to TRBD2 covers 11 bases. This CDR3 spans 16 amino acids. Germline V CDR1 and CDR2: SGDLS, YYNGEE. V was pared by 3 bases and J by 2 bases, with 5 bases of the junction left unmatched.